This T cell receptor (beta chain) is drawn from a study of T cell responses to AZD1222 COVID-19 vaccine. Study conclusions and caveats: It should be noted that donors were predominantly white British and more often female, and clonal diversity was possibly underestimated. Epitopes outside B.1.351 and B.1.1.7 mutated regions reportedly drew nearly half of spike TCRs. Just a handful of people given AZD1222 tested seropositive at baseline.

Notes on this clone: Its antigen is undetermined.

CDR3 size: 16 residues. Germline assignment: CDR1 SGHVS and CDR2 FNYEAQ. Trimming took 0 bases from V and 0 from J, leaving 9 bases between them. Clones were read by immunoSEQ multiplex PCR, and TCRdb kept only the in-frame ones, dropping some. This sample yields 110,000 to 150,000 clones, of which approximately 90% are seen a single time; around 2.7% belongs to the top ten. The rearrangement uses TRBV7-6 and TRBJ1-3; D remains ambiguous. The input for sequencing was peripheral blood, taken on day 0 of AZD1222 vaccination. This TCR derives from an adult in good health. The CDR3 is CASSLAAWGSGNTIYF. CDR3 bases: TGTGCCAGCAGCTTAGCGGCGTGGGGCTCTGGAAACACCATATATTTT.